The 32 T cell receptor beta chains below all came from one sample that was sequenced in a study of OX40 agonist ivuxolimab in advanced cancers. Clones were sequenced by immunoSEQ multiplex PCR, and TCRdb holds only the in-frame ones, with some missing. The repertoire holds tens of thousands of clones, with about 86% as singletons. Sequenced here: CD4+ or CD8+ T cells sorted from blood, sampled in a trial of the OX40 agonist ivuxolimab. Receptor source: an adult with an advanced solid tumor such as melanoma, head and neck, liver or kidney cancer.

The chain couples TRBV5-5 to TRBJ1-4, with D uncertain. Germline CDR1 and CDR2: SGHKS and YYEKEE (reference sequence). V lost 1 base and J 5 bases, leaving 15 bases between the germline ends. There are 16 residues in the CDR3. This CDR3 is CASSLRTGDLNEKLFF. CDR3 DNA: TGTGCCAGCAGCTTGCGCACCGGGGATCTCAATGAAAAACTGTTTTTT.

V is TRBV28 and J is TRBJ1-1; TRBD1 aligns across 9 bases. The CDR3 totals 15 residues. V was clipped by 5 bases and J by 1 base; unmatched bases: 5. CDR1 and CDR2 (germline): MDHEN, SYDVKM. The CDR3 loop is CASSPLGQGNTEAFF. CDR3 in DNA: TGTGCCAGCAGTCCACTGGGACAGGGGAACACTGAAGCTTTCTTT.

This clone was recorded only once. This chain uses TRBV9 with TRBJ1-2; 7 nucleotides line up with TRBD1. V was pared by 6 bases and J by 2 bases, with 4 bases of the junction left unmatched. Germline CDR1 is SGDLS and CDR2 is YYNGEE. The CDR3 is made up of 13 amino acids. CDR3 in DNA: TGTGCCAGCAACTCGGACAGGAACTATGGCTACACCTTC. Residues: CASNSDRNYGYTF.

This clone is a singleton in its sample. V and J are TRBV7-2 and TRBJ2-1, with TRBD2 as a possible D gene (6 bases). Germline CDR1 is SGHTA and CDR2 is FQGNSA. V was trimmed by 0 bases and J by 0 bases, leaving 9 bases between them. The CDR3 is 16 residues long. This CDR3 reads CASSLASGSSYNEQFF. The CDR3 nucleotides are TGTGCCAGCAGCTTAGCTAGCGGCAGCTCCTACAATGAGCAGTTCTTC. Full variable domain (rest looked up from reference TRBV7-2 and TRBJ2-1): GAGVSQSPSNKVTEKGKDVELRCDPISGHTALYWYRQSLGQGLEFLIYFQGNSAPDKSGLPSDRFSAERTGGSVSTLTIQRTQQEDSAVYLCASSLASGSSYNEQFFGPGTRLTVL.

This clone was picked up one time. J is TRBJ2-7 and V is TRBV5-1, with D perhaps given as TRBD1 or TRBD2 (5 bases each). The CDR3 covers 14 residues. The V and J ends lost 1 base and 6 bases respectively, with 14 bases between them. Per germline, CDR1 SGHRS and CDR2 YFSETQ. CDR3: CASSLFGTPGEQYF. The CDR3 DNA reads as TGCGCCAGCAGCTTGTTCGGGACCCCTGGCGAGCAGTACTTC.

CDR3 protein: CASSAARAGGWGETQYF. As DNA, the CDR3 is TGTGCCAGCAGTGCCGCCCGAGCGGGGGGATGGGGAGAGACCCAGTACTTC. The genes are TRBV6-1 and TRBJ2-5; 9 nucleotides align to TRBD2. The germline gives CDR1 MNHNS, CDR2 SASEGT. The CDR3 is 17 residues long. V gave up 4 bases and J gave up 4 bases; unmatched junction bases: 13.

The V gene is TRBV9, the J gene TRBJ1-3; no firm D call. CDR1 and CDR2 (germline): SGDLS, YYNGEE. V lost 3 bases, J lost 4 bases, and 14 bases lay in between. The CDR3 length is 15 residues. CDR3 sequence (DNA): TGTGCCAGCAGCGCCGGGGAGGGTTCCGGAAACACCATATATTTT. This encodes CASSAGEGSGNTIYF.

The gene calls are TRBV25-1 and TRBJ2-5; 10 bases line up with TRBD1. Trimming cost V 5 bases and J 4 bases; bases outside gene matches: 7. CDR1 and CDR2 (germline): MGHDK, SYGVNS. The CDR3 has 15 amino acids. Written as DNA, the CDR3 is TGTGCCAGCAGTCGCCGGGACAGGGGTCGAGAGACCCAGTACTTC. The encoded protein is CASSRRDRGRETQYF. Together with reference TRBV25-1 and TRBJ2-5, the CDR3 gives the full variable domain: EADIYQTPRYLVIGTGKKITLECSQTMGHDKMYWYQQDPGMELHLIHYSYGVNSTEKGDLSSESTVSRIRTEHFPLTLESARPSHTSQYLCASSRRDRGRETQYFGPGTRLLVL.

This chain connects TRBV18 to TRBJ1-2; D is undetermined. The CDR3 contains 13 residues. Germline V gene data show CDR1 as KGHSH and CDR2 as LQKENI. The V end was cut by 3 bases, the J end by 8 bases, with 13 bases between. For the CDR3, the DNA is TGTGCCAGCTCACCTTATGACCTGGGGGGCTACACCTTC. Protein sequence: CASSPYDLGGYTF.

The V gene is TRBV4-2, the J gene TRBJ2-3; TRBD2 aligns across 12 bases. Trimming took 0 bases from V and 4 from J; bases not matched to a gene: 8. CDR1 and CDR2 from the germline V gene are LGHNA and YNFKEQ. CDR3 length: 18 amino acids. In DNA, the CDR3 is TGTGCCAGCAGCCAAGATCCCGGACTAGCGGGGCGGGCAGATACGCAGTATTTT. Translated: CASSQDPGLAGRADTQYF.

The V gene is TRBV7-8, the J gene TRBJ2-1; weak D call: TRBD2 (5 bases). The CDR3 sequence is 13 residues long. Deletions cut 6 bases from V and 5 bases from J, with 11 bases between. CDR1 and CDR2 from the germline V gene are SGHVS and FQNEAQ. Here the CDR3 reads CASRFLAHNEQFF. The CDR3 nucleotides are TGTGCCAGCAGATTTCTAGCCCACAATGAGCAGTTCTTC.

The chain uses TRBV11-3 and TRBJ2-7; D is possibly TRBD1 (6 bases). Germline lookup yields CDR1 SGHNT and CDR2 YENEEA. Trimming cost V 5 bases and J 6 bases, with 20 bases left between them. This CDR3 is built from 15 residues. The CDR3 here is CASSETPLQGAEQYF. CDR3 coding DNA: TGTGCCAGCAGCGAGACCCCCCTACAGGGTGCCGAGCAGTACTTC.

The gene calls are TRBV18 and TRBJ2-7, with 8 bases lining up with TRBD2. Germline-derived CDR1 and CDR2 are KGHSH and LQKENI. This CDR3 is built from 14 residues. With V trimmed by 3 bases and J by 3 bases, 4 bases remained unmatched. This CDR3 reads CASSPGGTSYEQYF. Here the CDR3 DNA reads TGTGCCAGCTCACCGGGAGGGACTAGCTACGAGCAGTACTTC. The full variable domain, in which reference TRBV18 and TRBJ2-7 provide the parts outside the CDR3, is NAGVMQNPRHLVRRRGQEARLRCSPMKGHSHVYWYRQLPEEGLKFMVYLQKENIIDESGMPKERFSAEFPKEGPSILRIQQVVRGDSAAYFCASSPGGTSYEQYFGPGTRLTVT.

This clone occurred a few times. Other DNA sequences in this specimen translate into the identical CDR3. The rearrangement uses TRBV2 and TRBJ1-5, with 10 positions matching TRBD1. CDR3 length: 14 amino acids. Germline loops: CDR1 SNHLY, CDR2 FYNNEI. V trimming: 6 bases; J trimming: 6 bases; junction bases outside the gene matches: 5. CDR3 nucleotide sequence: TGTGCCAGCAGAGGGACAGGGGTAGGTCAGCCCCAGCATTTT. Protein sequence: CASRGTGVGQPQHF. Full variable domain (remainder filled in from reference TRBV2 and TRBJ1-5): EPEVTQTPSHQVTQMGQEVILRCVPISNHLYFYWYRQILGQKVEFLVSFYNNEISEKSEIFDDQFSVERPDGSNFTLKIRSTKLEDSAMYFCASRGTGVGQPQHFGDGTRLSIL.

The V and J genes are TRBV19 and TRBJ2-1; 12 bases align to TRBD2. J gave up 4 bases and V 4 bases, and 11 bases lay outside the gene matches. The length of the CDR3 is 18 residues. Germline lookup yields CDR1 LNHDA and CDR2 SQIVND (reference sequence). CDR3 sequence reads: CASSNRLLAGGLYNEQFF. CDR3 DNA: TGTGCCAGTAGTAACCGCCTACTAGCGGGGGGTTTATACAATGAGCAGTTCTTC.

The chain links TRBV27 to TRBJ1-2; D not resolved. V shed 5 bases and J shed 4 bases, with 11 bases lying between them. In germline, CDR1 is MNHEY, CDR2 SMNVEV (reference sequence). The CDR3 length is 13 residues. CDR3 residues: CASSTTPIYGYTF. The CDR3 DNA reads TGTGCCAGCAGTACCACACCCATCTATGGCTACACCTTC.

The DNA for the CDR3 is TGCAGCGTTGAAAAGGGTCGAATGAACACTGAAGCTTTCTTT. Its protein is CSVEKGRMNTEAFF. J is TRBJ1-1 and V is TRBV29-1; D uncertain. This CDR3 is 14 amino acids long. Trimming removed 2 bases from V and 0 bases from J, with 10 bases in between. Germline V lookup: CDR1 SQVTM, CDR2 ANQGSEA.

CDR3 loop: CASSGVSSPETQYF. The DNA for the CDR3 is TGCGCCAGCAGTGGGGTCTCGAGCCCGGAGACCCAGTACTTC. V gene TRBV5-1 combines with J gene TRBJ2-5; D call uncertain. Germline-derived CDR1 and CDR2 are SGHRS and YFSETQ. The CDR3 runs 14 residues. Trimming removed 5 bases at V and 5 bases at J, with 16 bases between.

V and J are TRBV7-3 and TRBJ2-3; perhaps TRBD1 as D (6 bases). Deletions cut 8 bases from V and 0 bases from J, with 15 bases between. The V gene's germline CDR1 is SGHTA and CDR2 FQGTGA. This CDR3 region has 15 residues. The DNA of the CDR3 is TGTGCCAGCCGGGTGCAGGGGTCTAGCACAGATACGCAGTATTTT. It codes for CASRVQGSSTDTQYF.

The CDR3 DNA follows: TGTGCCAGCAGCTTGGGCGGGGGAAACACAGATACGCAGTATTTT. Its translation is CASSLGGGNTDTQYF. V gene TRBV7-2 combines with J gene TRBJ2-3; 7 bases fit TRBD2. CDR3 size: 15 residues. With V trimmed by 3 bases and J by 2 bases, 5 bases remained unmatched. Germline CDR1 SGHTA, CDR2 FQGNSA. Combining the CDR3 with reference TRBV7-2 and TRBJ2-3 gives the whole variable domain GAGVSQSPSNKVTEKGKDVELRCDPISGHTALYWYRQSLGQGLEFLIYFQGNSAPDKSGLPSDRFSAERTGGSVSTLTIQRTQQEDSAVYLCASSLGGGNTDTQYFGPGTRLTVL.

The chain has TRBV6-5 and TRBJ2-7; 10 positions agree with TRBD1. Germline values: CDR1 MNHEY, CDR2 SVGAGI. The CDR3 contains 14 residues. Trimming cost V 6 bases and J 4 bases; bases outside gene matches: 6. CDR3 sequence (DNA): TGTGCCAGCAGAACGACAGGGGGCCAATACGAGCAGTACTTC. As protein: CASRTTGGQYEQYF.

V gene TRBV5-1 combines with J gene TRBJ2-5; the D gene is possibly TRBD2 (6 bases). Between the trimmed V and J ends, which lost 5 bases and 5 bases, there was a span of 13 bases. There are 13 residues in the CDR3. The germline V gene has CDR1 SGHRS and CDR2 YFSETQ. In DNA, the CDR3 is TGCGCCAGCAGGGTTGGTGCGGGGGAGACCCAGTACTTC. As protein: CASRVGAGETQYF.

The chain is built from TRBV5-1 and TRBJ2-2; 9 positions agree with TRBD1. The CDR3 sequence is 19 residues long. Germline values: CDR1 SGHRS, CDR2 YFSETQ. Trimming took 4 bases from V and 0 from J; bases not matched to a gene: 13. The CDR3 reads CASSGTGTGRLANTGELFF. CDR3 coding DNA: TGCGCCAGCAGCGGAACCGGGACAGGGAGGTTAGCGAACACCGGGGAGCTGTTTTTT.

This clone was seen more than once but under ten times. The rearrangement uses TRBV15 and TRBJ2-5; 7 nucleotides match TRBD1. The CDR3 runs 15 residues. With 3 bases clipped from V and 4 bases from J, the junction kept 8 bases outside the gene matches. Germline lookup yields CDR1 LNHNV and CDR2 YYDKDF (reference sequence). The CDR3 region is CATSSGPGGRETQYF. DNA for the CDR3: TGTGCCACCAGCAGTGGACCAGGGGGACGAGAGACCCAGTACTTC.

CDR3 in amino acids: CASSQGGAAGNEKLFF. In DNA, the CDR3 is TGTGCCAGCAGCCAAGGAGGGGCGGCCGGTAATGAAAAACTGTTTTTT. V is TRBV7-2 and J is TRBJ1-4, with D maybe TRBD1 (5 bases). CDR1 is SGHTA, CDR2 FQGNSA, per germline. The CDR3 extends over 16 amino acids. Trimming shortened V by 5 bases and J by 4 bases, and 17 bases separated the two germline ends.

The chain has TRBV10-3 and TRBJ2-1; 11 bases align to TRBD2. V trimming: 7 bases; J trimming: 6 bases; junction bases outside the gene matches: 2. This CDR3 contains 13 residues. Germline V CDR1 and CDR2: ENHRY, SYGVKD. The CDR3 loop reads CAIKGLAGNEQFF. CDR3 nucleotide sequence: TGTGCCATCAAAGGACTAGCGGGCAATGAGCAGTTCTTC.

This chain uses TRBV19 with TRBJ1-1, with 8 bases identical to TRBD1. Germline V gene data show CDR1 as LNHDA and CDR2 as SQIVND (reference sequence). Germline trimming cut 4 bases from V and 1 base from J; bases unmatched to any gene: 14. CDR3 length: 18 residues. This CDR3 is CASSNRGTGWTGNTEAFF. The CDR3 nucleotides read TGTGCCAGTAGTAACAGGGGGACAGGATGGACGGGGAACACTGAAGCTTTCTTT. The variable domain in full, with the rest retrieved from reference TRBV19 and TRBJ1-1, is DGGITQSPKYLFRKEGQNVTLSCEQNLNHDAMYWYRQDPGQGLRLIYYSQIVNDFQKGDIAEGYSVSREKKESFPLTVTSAQKNPTAFYLCASSNRGTGWTGNTEAFFGQGTRLTVV.

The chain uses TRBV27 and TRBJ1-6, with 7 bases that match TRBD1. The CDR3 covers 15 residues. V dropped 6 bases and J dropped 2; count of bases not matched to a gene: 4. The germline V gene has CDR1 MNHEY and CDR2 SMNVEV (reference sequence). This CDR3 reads CASRPGTAYNSPLHF. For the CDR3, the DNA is TGTGCCAGCAGGCCCGGGACAGCCTATAATTCACCCCTCCACTTT.

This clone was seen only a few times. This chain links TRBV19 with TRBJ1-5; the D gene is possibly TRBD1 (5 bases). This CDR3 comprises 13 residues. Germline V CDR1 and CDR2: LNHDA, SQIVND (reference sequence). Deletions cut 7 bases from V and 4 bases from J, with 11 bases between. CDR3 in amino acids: CASTGDLNQPQHF. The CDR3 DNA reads TGTGCCAGTACTGGGGACTTAAATCAGCCCCAGCATTTT.

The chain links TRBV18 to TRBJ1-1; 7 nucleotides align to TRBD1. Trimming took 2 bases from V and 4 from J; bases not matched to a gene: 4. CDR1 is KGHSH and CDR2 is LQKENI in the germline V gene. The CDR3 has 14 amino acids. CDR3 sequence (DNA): TGTGCCAGCTCACCAACAGGGGATCGCACTGAAGCTTTCTTT. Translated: CASSPTGDRTEAFF.

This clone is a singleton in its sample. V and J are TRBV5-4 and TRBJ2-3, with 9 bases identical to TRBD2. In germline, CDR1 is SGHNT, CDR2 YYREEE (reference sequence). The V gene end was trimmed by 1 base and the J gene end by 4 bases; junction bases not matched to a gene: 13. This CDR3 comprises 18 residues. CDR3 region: CASSLLIAGDLMADTQYF. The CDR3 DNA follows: TGTGCCAGCAGCTTGTTGATAGCGGGGGACCTGATGGCAGATACGCAGTATTTT. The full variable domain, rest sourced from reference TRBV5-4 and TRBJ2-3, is ETGVTQSPTHLIKTRGQQVTLRCSSQSGHNTVSWYQQALGQGPQFIFQYYREEENGRGNFPPRFSGLQFPNYSSELNVNALELDDSALYLCASSLLIAGDLMADTQYFGPGTRLTVL.

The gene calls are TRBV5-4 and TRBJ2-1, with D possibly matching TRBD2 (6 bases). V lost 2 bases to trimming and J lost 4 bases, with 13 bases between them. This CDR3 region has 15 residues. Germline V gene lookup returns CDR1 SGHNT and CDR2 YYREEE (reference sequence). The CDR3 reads CASSLRASVYNEQFF. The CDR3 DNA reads TGTGCCAGCAGCTTAAGGGCTAGCGTTTACAATGAGCAGTTCTTC.